Sequencing of this TCR beta chain was carried out in a study of Ad26.COV2.S vaccination and SARS-CoV-2 variants. Turning to the study itself: As a participant in COV1001, the donor was in the Ad26.COV2.S trial arm. General study points: Vaccine recipients showed a spike-specific TCR breadth that was higher than in placebo recipients.

Treatment defined: around 19 received Ad26.COV2.S at low or high dose, single or two shots; 5 received placebo; per-sample allocation not given. Sampling happened 63 days after the first vaccine or placebo injection. This Boston cohort included adults aged 18-55 years. Concerning this clone: Its antigen remains unknown.

The table came from immunoSEQ multiplex PCR; TCRdb's copy has only in-frame clones and leaves some out. The sample records a few hundred thousand clones, 85% to 90% being singletons. This clonotype was sampled from a person aged 18-65 years who received the Ad26.COV2.S COVID-19 vaccine or a placebo. The sequencing here drew on peripheral blood, taken in a trial of Ad26.COV2.S vaccine versus placebo.

CDR3 protein: CASSTQQGNYGYTF. CDR3 nucleotides: TGCGCCAGCAGCACCCAACAGGGGAACTATGGCTACACCTTC. V and J are TRBV5-1 and TRBJ1-2; 7 bases align to TRBD1. CDR1 is SGHRS and CDR2 is YFSETQ in the germline V gene. The CDR3 runs to 14 residues. The J segment lost 2 bases and the V segment lost 4 bases, leaving 5 bases of the junction unmatched.